Reported below is one T cell receptor (beta chain). The antigen it binds to is not known. There are no base qualities to consult, and no much larger clone falls within one base. Preparation of the library involved the immunoSEQ multiplex PCR assay. The original methods were these. Frequencies of TCR V beta family usage were compared among the sorted CD8+ T cell populations from blood, dermis and epidermis. TCRdb re-hosts the immuneACCESS table, in-frame sequences only. Its copies lack some clones; in the studies checked, an unresolved V gene accounts for under half of them, and the cause for the rest is not known. The V and J calls and clone size were taken over from that table, and D and trimming were inferred from the DNA. The sample records approximately 1,100 clones, 78% of which are singletons. The leading ten clones occupy more than 7.5% of the sample. For four to six healthy donors, CD8+ T cells were sorted from blood, dermis and epidermis, and the TCR beta CDR3 regions of these cells were analysed. Both blood and skin samples were provided by each TCR-sequenced donor, and all TCR-sequenced donors were healthy individuals. Sorting was used to isolate CD8+ T cell populations ahead of TCR beta sequencing. Before T cell analysis, skin was split into dermal and epidermal compartments.

The sample comes from a study of CD49a tissue-resident CD8 T cells in human skin (dated by TCRdb to about 2017). With regard to the full study: The study examined tissue-resident memory CD8+ T cell subsets in human skin defined by CD49a, CD69 and CD103 expression.

From its cysteine to its phenylalanine, the CDR3 spans 15 amino acids. The retained sequence is limited to the CDR3, 45 bases, with the frame set at the first base. The germline V gene provides CDR1 MDHEN and CDR2 SYDVKM. Germline trimming: 3 bases from V, 4 bases from J; junction bases outside gene matches: 7. This sequence uses TRBV28 and TRBJ2-7; TRBD2 agrees with 9 junctional bases. The sample consisted of CD103- CD8+ T cells sorted from skin dermis. The sequence came from a human donor in good health. CDR3 sequence: CASSFLAGALYEQYF. Read as DNA, the sequence is TGTGCCAGCAGTTTTTTAGCGGGAGCCCTATACGAGCAGTACTTC.